This entry is about one TCR beta chain. The sample is drawn from a study of shared clonotypes between healthy human individuals. TCRdb keeps only in-frame clones here, not all; method: immunoSEQ multiplex PCR. Here the sample spans around 1.9 million clones, about 92% being singletons. As defined, naive CD8 cells were CD45RO-negative and positively selected for CCR7, with terminally differentiated effector memory CD45RA+ cells excluded. Sequenced: naive CD8+ T cells from PBMCs. This receptor was identified in a man aged 18 to 30 in good health. Some clones in this sample may be carry-over from other donors' samples.

CDR3 sequence (DNA): TGCAGCGTTTTTGTCCTCCTAGGGGATACGCAGTATTTT. This translates into CSVFVLLGDTQYF. The rearrangement links TRBV29-1 to TRBJ2-3; D unclear. Deletions cut 5 bases from V and 6 bases from J, with 15 bases between. Germline CDR1 SQVTM, CDR2 ANQGSEA. The CDR3 loop spans 13 amino acids.